The clone carrying this T cell receptor (beta chain) was seen repeatedly, ten times or more. The data stem from a study of blood T cell repertoires in COVID-19. Study background: Sources were T cells, B-cell-depleted T cells, or PBMCs; the material itself was cDNA or gDNA.

The germline gives CDR1 SGHNT, CDR2 YENEEA. Losses at the gene ends were 5 bases for V and 8 bases for J; bases not matched to a gene: 10. The CDR3 sequence is 15 residues long. Clones were sequenced by immunoSEQ multiplex PCR, and TCRdb holds only the in-frame ones, with some missing. The sample shows 150,000 to 200,000 clones, about nine tenths of them seen only once. Sequencing was performed on peripheral blood. The sequence derives from a man aged 25-45 years with COVID-19, enrolled during active disease. The J gene is TRBJ2-2, the V gene TRBV11-3, with 8 bases lining up with TRBD2. Here the CDR3 reads CASSPAGATAGELFF. As DNA, the CDR3 is TGTGCCAGCAGCCCAGCGGGGGCTACGGCAGGGGAGCTGTTTTTT.